A single sample is the source of the 18 T cell receptor beta chains below, sequenced in a study of graft-versus-host responses after intestinal transplantation. The data were produced by immunoSEQ multiplex PCR, yet TCRdb's version contains in-frame clones alone and is incomplete. The sample carries 90,000 to 100,000 clones, 75% to 95% recorded once. Their antigen targets remain unknown. Sequenced here: unstimulated CD8+ T cells sorted from spleen or lymph node cells, sampled before intestinal transplant. The source of these receptors is a human donor who received an intestinal transplant.

The J gene is TRBJ2-3, the V gene TRBV4-3; 9 nucleotides match TRBD2. CDR3 length: 17 amino acids. The germline CDR1 and CDR2 sequences are LGHNA and YSLEER. After removal of 0 bases from V and 8 bases from J, the junction contained 12 bases not matched to a gene. The CDR3 here is CASSQDRSGGIGGTQYF. The CDR3 coding sequence is TGCGCCAGCAGCCAAGATCGTAGCGGGGGAATCGGGGGTACGCAGTATTTT.

V usage is TRBV13 and J usage is TRBJ2-3, with TRBD2 identical over 10 bases. CDR1 and CDR2 (germline): PRHDT, FYEKMQ (reference sequence). V was pared by 4 bases and J by 0 bases, with 4 bases of the junction left unmatched. The CDR3 spans 16 residues. CDR3 coding DNA: TGTGCCAGCAGCTCGACTAGCGGGTCTAGCACAGATACGCAGTATTTT. Translated, it gives CASSSTSGSSTDTQYF.

This CDR3 reads CASSEARSGELFF. For the CDR3, the DNA is TGTGCCAGCAGTGAAGCGCGAAGTGGGGAGCTGTTTTTT. The chain has TRBV2 and TRBJ2-2; no firm D call. V shed 0 bases and J shed 8 bases, with 7 bases lying between them. The germline gives CDR1 SNHLY, CDR2 FYNNEI. The CDR3 totals 13 residues.

The rearrangement uses TRBV28 and TRBJ2-7; 10 bases are a match to TRBD1. The CDR3 consists of 13 residues. J was trimmed by 3 bases and V by 10 bases; bases with no gene match: 6. Germline lookup yields CDR1 MDHEN and CDR2 SYDVKM. CDR3 sequence reads: CATRDRGIYEQYF. The CDR3 DNA sequence: TGTGCCACCCGGGACAGGGGTATCTACGAGCAGTACTTC.

V and J are TRBV5-8 and TRBJ1-1; 11 bases fit TRBD1. V shed 3 bases, J shed 6 bases, and the junction held 4 bases outside the gene matches. From germline, CDR1 is SGHTS and CDR2 YDEGEE. The CDR3 totals 14 residues. The CDR3 nucleotides are TGTGCCAGCAGCTGGGACAGGGGGGATGCTGAAGCTTTCTTT. Translation gives CASSWDRGDAEAFF.

This clone was picked up one time. The V call is TRBV5-1, the J call TRBJ2-7, with 8 nucleotides matching TRBD1. The CDR3 has 15 amino acids. Germline CDR1 SGHRS, CDR2 YFSETQ. The V and J ends lost 4 bases and 3 bases, in that order; junction bases with no gene match: 9. CDR3 coding DNA: TGCGCCAGCAGCGGGCGCCTGGGACAGGACTACGAGCAGTACTTC. This encodes CASSGRLGQDYEQYF.

This clone came up once. V and J are TRBV5-4 and TRBJ2-3, with a tentative D call TRBD2 (6 bases). Germline V gene data show CDR1 as SGHNT and CDR2 as YYREEE (reference sequence). The germline V and J ends were trimmed by 4 bases and 0 bases, with 12 bases remaining between them. The CDR3 length is 15 residues. In DNA form, the CDR3 reads TGTGCCAGCAGCCCGCTAGCGTCTAGCACAGATACGCAGTATTTT. This gives the protein CASSPLASSTDTQYF.

The V call is TRBV15, the J call TRBJ1-1; 7 positions agree with TRBD1. CDR1 and CDR2 from the germline V gene are LNHNV and YYDKDF (reference sequence). The length of the CDR3 is 17 residues. The junction had 20 bases not matched to a gene; V was cut back by 5 bases and J by 8 bases. The DNA of the CDR3 is TGTGCCACCAGCGGAAGAACAGGGGAAAGGAGTTGGGGCGAAGCTTTCTTT. Its protein product is CATSGRTGERSWGEAFF.

As regards this clone: The junction differs from germline at one of its ends, possibly a read error. The chain uses TRBV5-6 and TRBJ1-1, with D hard to call. CDR3 length equals 11 residues. Germline lookup yields CDR1 SGHDT and CDR2 YYEEEE. CDR3 residues: CASSHSTEASF. CDR3 bases: TGTGCCAGCAGCCACTCCACTGAAGCTTCCTTT. Full variable domain (remainder filled in from reference TRBV5-6 and TRBJ1-1): DAGVTQSPTHLIKTRGQQVTLRCSPKSGHDTVSWYQQALGQGPQFIFQYYEEEERQRGNFPDRFSGHQFPNYSSELNVNALLLGDSALYLCASSHSTEASFGQGTRLTVV.

The gene calls are TRBV9 and TRBJ2-1, with 9 bases lining up with TRBD2. Germline V gene sequence: CDR1 SGDLS, CDR2 YYNGEE. The CDR3 is made up of 15 amino acids. Unmatched junction bases numbered 7, after V lost 3 bases and J lost 6 bases. CDR3 nucleotides: TGTGCCAGCAGCGACGCGCTAGCGGGATTCAATGAGCAGTTCTTC. Translation: CASSDALAGFNEQFF. The variable domain in full, with the rest retrieved from reference TRBV9 and TRBJ2-1, is DSGVTQTPKHLITATGQRVTLRCSPRSGDLSVYWYQQSLDQGLQFLIQYYNGEERAKGNILERFSAQQFPDLHSELNLSSLELGDSALYFCASSDALAGFNEQFFGPGTRLTVL.

The J gene is TRBJ2-5, the V gene TRBV4-1; D remains unclear. Germline CDR1 is MGHRA and CDR2 is YSYEKL. V was shortened by 0 bases and J by 5 bases, with 10 bases between the two germline ends. The CDR3 contains 14 residues. The CDR3 loop is CASSQDRVVETQYF. CDR3 in DNA: TGCGCCAGCAGCCAAGATAGAGTAGTCGAGACCCAGTACTTC.

This rearrangement joins TRBV19 to TRBJ2-2; 7 bases map to TRBD1. Unmatched junction bases numbered 7, after V lost 6 bases and J lost 0 bases. The CDR3 extends over 16 amino acids. Germline loops: CDR1 LNHDA, CDR2 SQIVND (reference sequence). The CDR3 nucleotides read TGTGCCAGTAGCCCGACAGGGACGACGAACACCGGGGAGCTGTTTTTT. Its translation: CASSPTGTTNTGELFF.

The chain combines TRBV15 with TRBJ2-5; D not certain. The CDR3 contains 13 residues. Germline V lookup: CDR1 LNHNV, CDR2 YYDKDF (reference sequence). The ends were cut back, 0 bases at V and 11 bases at J, with 13 bases in the middle. CDR3 in amino acids: CATSRDVPGEQYF. CDR3 DNA sequence: TGTGCCACCAGCAGAGATGTCCCGGGTGAGCAGTACTTC.

The chain employs TRBV5-1 and TRBJ1-6, with 7 bases that match TRBD1. Per germline, CDR1 SGHRS and CDR2 YFSETQ. The CDR3 is made up of 14 amino acids. Trimming at V came to 4 bases and at J to 9 bases, leaving 7 bases not matched to a gene. This chain's CDR3 is CASSPDRDSSPLHF. The CDR3 region has the DNA TGCGCCAGCAGCCCAGACAGGGATAGTTCACCCCTCCACTTT. The full variable domain, completed using reference TRBV5-1 and TRBJ1-6, is KAGVTQTPRYLIKTRGQQVTLSCSPISGHRSVSWYQQTPGQGLQFLFEYFSETQRNKGNFPGRFSGRQFSNSRSEMNVSTLELGDSALYLCASSPDRDSSPLHFGNGTRLTVT.

V is TRBV9 and J is TRBJ2-4; D is uncertain. Per germline, CDR1 SGDLS and CDR2 YYNGEE. Trimming removed 0 bases at V and 5 bases at J, with 9 bases between. The CDR3 is made up of 14 amino acids. DNA for the CDR3: TGTGCCAGCAGCGTAGGCTGGCAGGAAAACATTCAGTACTTC. Its translation: CASSVGWQENIQYF.

In this sample, this clone turned up once. This chain connects TRBV4-2 to TRBJ2-7, with 10 bases identical to TRBD2. This CDR3 has 15 residues. J was trimmed by 4 bases and V by 1 base; bases with no gene match: 4. Germline CDR1 and CDR2: LGHNA and YNFKEQ. The DNA for the CDR3 is TGTGCCAGCAGCCAAGTGCCTAGCGGGGGTTACGAGCAGTACTTC. It codes for CASSQVPSGGYEQYF.

The CDR3 here is CASSPGLDGDSYEQYF. The CDR3 DNA reads TGTGCCAGCAGCCCTGGACTAGACGGGGACTCCTACGAGCAGTACTTC. The chain recombines TRBV27 with TRBJ2-7, with 7 nucleotides matching TRBD2. The germline V gene encodes CDR1 MNHEY and CDR2 SMNVEV (reference sequence). This CDR3 region has 16 residues. After removal of 6 bases from V and 0 bases from J, the junction contained 11 bases not matched to a gene.

The chain uses TRBV9 and TRBJ2-3; perhaps TRBD1 as D (6 bases). The CDR3 consists of 12 residues. CDR1 SGDLS and CDR2 YYNGEE come from the germline V gene. The V gene lost 3 bases and the J gene lost 4 bases, with 6 bases spanning the gap. CDR3 bases: TGTGCCAGCAGCGGGACAGCAGATACGCAGTATTTT. It codes for CASSGTADTQYF. The variable domain in full, completed from reference TRBV9 and TRBJ2-3, reads DSGVTQTPKHLITATGQRVTLRCSPRSGDLSVYWYQQSLDQGLQFLIQYYNGEERAKGNILERFSAQQFPDLHSELNLSSLELGDSALYFCASSGTADTQYFGPGTRLTVL.